These 3 T cell receptor beta chains originate from one sample sequenced in a study of T cell responses to AZD1222 COVID-19 vaccine (dated by TCRdb to about 2021). Library preparation employed the immunoSEQ multiplex PCR assay. In TCRdb, the immuneACCESS table is reduced to in-frame sequences with V and J assigned. These tables do not hold every clone; where another copy was compared, an unresolved V gene accounts for under half, and the others remain unexplained. This sample gives approximately 170,000 clones in total; more than 85% of them show up just once. 3.5% to 4.5% of the sample rests with the top ten. The sample's time point label, decoded: baseline before first vaccination. The material was peripheral blood, obtained on day 0 of AZD1222 vaccination. The source is an adult in good health.

The genes are TRBV18 and TRBJ1-1; D ambiguous. The germline CDR1 and CDR2 sequences are KGHSH and LQKENI. The CDR3 is 13 residues long. Trimming removed 2 bases at V and 6 bases at J, with 10 bases between. The CDR3: CASSPSTEAEAFF. The CDR3 region has the DNA TGTGCCAGCTCACCATCGACGGAAGCTGAAGCTTTCTTT. Together with reference TRBV18 and TRBJ1-1, the CDR3 gives the full variable domain: NAGVMQNPRHLVRRRGQEARLRCSPMKGHSHVYWYRQLPEEGLKFMVYLQKENIIDESGMPKERFSAEFPKEGPSILRIQQVVRGDSAAYFCASSPSTEAEAFFGQGTRLTVV.

This chain joins TRBV5-1 and TRBJ1-1; a possible D gene is TRBD1 (5 bases). This CDR3 contains 15 residues. V gave up 4 bases and J gave up 3 bases, with 16 bases separating them. From germline, CDR1 is SGHRS and CDR2 YFSETQ. The CDR3 loop reads CASSLPGGYDTEAFF. Written as DNA, the CDR3 is TGCGCCAGCAGCCTACCTGGGGGGTATGACACTGAAGCTTTCTTT.

The rearrangement uses TRBV6-5 and TRBJ1-4; D is possibly TRBD1 (5 bases). This CDR3 spans 14 amino acids. Looked up from germline, CDR1 is MNHEY and CDR2 is SVGAGI. V was clipped by 9 bases and J by 2 bases, with 13 bases between them. The CDR3 coding sequence is TGTGCCAGTGAAAAGGGGTCCACTAATGAAAAACTGTTTTTT. Translating gives CASEKGSTNEKLFF.